This T cell receptor beta chain was identified in a study of PD-1 blockade in classical Hodgkin lymphoma. Time point indicated: cycle 4 day 1 (C4D1), after 5 to 7 weeks of nivolumab. There was relapse after autologous stem cell transplantation in every patient, and there was variation in brentuximab vedotin exposure. Generated by immunoSEQ multiplex PCR, the TCRdb table keeps only in-frame clones and is missing some. This table has tens of thousands of clones, 90% appearing once. This CDR3 contains 13 residues. Trimming took off 7 bases at V and 2 bases at J, with 11 bases between the two ends. Germline V gives CDR1 MNHEY, CDR2 SVGAGI.

This specimen consisted of peripheral blood mononuclear cells (PBMCs), obtained before the fourth cycle of nivolumab. The source is a human donor with classical Hodgkin lymphoma. The gene calls are TRBV6-5 and TRBJ1-2; possibly TRBD1 for D (6 bases). The CDR3 protein is CASTPTGNYGYTF. Here the CDR3 DNA reads TGTGCCAGCACCCCGACAGGAAACTATGGCTACACCTTC.